The sequence of this T cell receptor (beta chain) was determined in a study of cytomegalovirus exposure and HLA in healthy donors. Notes on the study in general: Many donors carried some public TCRs, although rarity characterized most TCR sequences. According to a subsequent analysis, TCR clusters identified in the first cohort showed a tendency to co-occur across the 120 or so validation repertoires. The investigators catalogued 164 TCR beta chains as cytomegalovirus-associated.

Trimming cost V 5 bases and J 4 bases; bases outside gene matches: 9. CDR1 and CDR2 (germline): SGHTA, FQGNSA. This CDR3 is 15 amino acids long. With regard to this clone: Its antigen is not known.

Clones were sequenced by immunoSEQ multiplex PCR, and TCRdb holds only the in-frame ones, with some missing. The data hold 85,000 to 120,000 clones, with about nine tenths observed a single time. The chain is built from TRBV7-2 and TRBJ2-3; TRBD2 agrees at 7 bases. The receptor's source is a woman aged 18-30 years in good health and CMV-seropositive. Sequenced sample: PBMCs. The CDR3 spells CASSAGLVSSDTQYF. CDR3 bases: TGTGCCAGCAGCGCAGGACTAGTCTCTTCAGATACGCAGTATTTT.